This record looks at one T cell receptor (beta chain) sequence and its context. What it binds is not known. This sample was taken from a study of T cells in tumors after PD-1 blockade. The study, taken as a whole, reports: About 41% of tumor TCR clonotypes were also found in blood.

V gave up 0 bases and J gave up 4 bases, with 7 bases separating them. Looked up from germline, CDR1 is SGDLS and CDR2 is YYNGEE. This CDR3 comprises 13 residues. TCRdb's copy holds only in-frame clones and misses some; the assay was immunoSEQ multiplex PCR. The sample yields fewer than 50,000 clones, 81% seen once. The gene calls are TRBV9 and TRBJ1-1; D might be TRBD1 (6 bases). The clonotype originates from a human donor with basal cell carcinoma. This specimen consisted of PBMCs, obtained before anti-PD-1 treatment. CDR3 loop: CASSVGRGTEAFF. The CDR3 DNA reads TGTGCCAGCAGCGTAGGCAGGGGCACTGAAGCTTTCTTT.